The entry that follows covers one T cell receptor (beta chain) sequence. Its matching antigen is unknown. CDR1 is SGDLS, CDR2 YYNGEE, per germline. This CDR3 comprises 14 residues. V dropped 4 bases and J dropped 8 bases, with 15 bases sitting between them. These data belong to a study of cytomegalovirus exposure and HLA in healthy donors. PCR employed 60 Vbeta and 13 Jbeta primers. Only in-frame clones appear in the TCRdb table, and some are missing; sequencing was by immunoSEQ multiplex PCR. Of fewer than 150,000 clones listed, 75% to 80% are singletons. Broader study findings: High specificity and sensitivity for cytomegalovirus status were reported for the classifier. The likely origin of a cluster of highly shared sequence variants was a sequencing artifact.

The chain has TRBV9 and TRBJ1-4, with TRBD1 as a possible D gene (5 bases). This clonotype was sampled from a woman aged 45 to 65 in good health and CMV-seronegative. The sample taken for sequencing was PBMCs. CDR3 amino acids: CASSPEWGIEKLFF. The CDR3 DNA reads TGTGCCAGCAGCCCCGAATGGGGCATCGAAAAACTGTTTTTT.